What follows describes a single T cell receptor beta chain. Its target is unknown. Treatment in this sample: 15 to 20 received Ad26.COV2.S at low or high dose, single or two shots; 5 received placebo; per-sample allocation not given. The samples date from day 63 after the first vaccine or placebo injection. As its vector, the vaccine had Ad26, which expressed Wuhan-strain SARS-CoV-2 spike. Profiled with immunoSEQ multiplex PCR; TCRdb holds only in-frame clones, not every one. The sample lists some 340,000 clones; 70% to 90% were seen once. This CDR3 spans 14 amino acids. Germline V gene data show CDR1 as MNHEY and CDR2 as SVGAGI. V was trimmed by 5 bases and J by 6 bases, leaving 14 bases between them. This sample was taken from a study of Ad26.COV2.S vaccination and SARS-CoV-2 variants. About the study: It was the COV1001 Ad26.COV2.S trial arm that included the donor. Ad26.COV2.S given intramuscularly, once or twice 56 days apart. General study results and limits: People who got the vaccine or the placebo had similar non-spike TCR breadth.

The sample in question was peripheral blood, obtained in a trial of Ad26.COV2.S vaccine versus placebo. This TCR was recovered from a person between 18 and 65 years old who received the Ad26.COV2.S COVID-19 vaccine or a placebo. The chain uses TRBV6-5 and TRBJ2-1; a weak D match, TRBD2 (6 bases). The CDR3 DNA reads TGTGCCAGCAGTCAACCCGGGAGCTTCAATGAGCAGTTCTTC. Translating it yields CASSQPGSFNEQFF.